This passage covers 11 T cell receptor beta chains from one sample sequenced in a study of blood T cell repertoires in COVID-19. Sequencing used immunoSEQ multiplex PCR; TCRdb keeps in-frame clones, though not all of them. This table holds 350,000 or so clones, around nine tenths found once. The sample was peripheral blood. The receptor source for this set is an older woman with COVID-19, enrolled during active disease.

The gene calls are TRBV6-5 and TRBJ1-6; D is perhaps TRBD1 (5 bases). Trimming removed 3 bases from V and 5 bases from J, with 14 bases in between. Germline V gene lookup returns CDR1 MNHEY and CDR2 SVGAGI. The CDR3 has 16 residues. The DNA for the CDR3 is TGTGCCAGCAGTTATCAGTCAGGGTCTAATAATTCACCCCTCCACTTT. It is translated as CASSYQSGSNNSPLHF.

Worth noting for this clone: The sample has other DNA sequences that encode this CDR3 too. CDR3 in amino acids: CASRGHSSYEQYF. The CDR3 DNA reads TGTGCCAGCAGGGGACATTCGTCTTACGAGCAGTACTTC. V and J are TRBV27 and TRBJ2-7; D perhaps matches TRBD1 (6 bases). This CDR3 region has 13 residues. Trimming shortened V by 6 bases and J by 4 bases, and 13 bases separated the two germline ends. Germline loops: CDR1 MNHEY, CDR2 SMNVEV (reference sequence).

The J gene is TRBJ1-5, the V gene TRBV9; no reliable D call. The CDR3 spans 15 residues. Germline-derived CDR1 and CDR2 are SGDLS and YYNGEE. Trimming removed 3 bases at V and 2 bases at J, with 12 bases between. The CDR3 DNA follows: TGTGCCAGCAGCGGGGGAGACTCGGGCAATCAGCCCCAGCATTTT. This codes for CASSGGDSGNQPQHF.

This sequence joins TRBV28 and TRBJ2-4; 15 nucleotides align to TRBD2. Germline CDR1 MDHEN, CDR2 SYDVKM. This CDR3 has 19 amino acids. With 3 bases clipped from V and 3 bases from J, the junction kept 9 bases outside the gene matches. The CDR3 DNA reads as TGTGCCAGCAGTTTCGGACTAGCGGGGGGGCCCCGTGGCAAAAACATTCAGTACTTC. It translates to CASSFGLAGGPRGKNIQYF.

The chain uses TRBV18 and TRBJ2-1; 14 nucleotides agree with TRBD2. The CDR3 has 20 amino acids. The J segment lost 0 bases and the V segment lost 5 bases, leaving 12 bases of the junction unmatched. CDR1 is KGHSH, CDR2 LQKENI, per germline. CDR3 residues: CASSRYGLAGGPSSYNEQFF. The CDR3 DNA follows: TGTGCCAGCTCAAGATATGGACTAGCGGGGGGCCCTAGCTCCTACAATGAGCAGTTCTTC.

This clone has a handful of counts. V gene TRBV6-1 combines with J gene TRBJ1-5, with a possible D match to TRBD1 (6 bases). The CDR3 totals 15 residues. V lost 0 bases, J lost 6 bases, and 12 bases lay in between. Germline V gene lookup returns CDR1 MNHNS and CDR2 SASEGT. CDR3 DNA: TGTGCCAGCAGTGAAGCCGGGGGGCGCGTTCAGCCCCAGCATTTT. This codes for CASSEAGGRVQPQHF.

The CDR3: CASTGTPYNEQFF. DNA of the CDR3: TGTGCCAGTACCGGGACACCATACAATGAGCAGTTCTTC. The gene calls are TRBV6-5 and TRBJ2-1, with a possible D match to TRBD1 (6 bases). With 9 bases removed from V and 4 bases from J, the gap between germline ends came to 13 bases. CDR3 size: 13 residues. From germline, CDR1 is MNHEY and CDR2 SVGAGI.

This chain links TRBV19 with TRBJ1-5; 7 bases match TRBD1. This CDR3 is built from 17 residues. V dropped 4 bases and J dropped 7; count of bases not matched to a gene: 16. Germline V gene data show CDR1 as LNHDA and CDR2 as SQIVND (reference sequence). The CDR3 spells CASSTSTKGGPGQPQHF. Here the CDR3 DNA reads TGTGCCAGTAGTACGTCGACGAAAGGGGGCCCGGGACAGCCCCAGCATTTT.

The chain has TRBV4-1 and TRBJ1-1; D possibly corresponds to TRBD1 (5 bases). The CDR3 consists of 14 residues. Trimming stripped 6 bases from V and 4 bases from J, with 15 bases between. The germline V gene encodes CDR1 MGHRA and CDR2 YSYEKL. CDR3 residues: CASSGGGRGTEAFF. CDR3 coding DNA: TGCGCCAGCAGTGGGGGAGGCCGAGGCACTGAAGCTTTCTTT.

The chain combines TRBV19 with TRBJ2-4, with TRBD2 matching over 10 bases. Germline-derived CDR1 and CDR2 are LNHDA and SQIVND (reference sequence). The CDR3 runs 16 residues. V trimming: 7 bases; J trimming: 4 bases; junction bases outside the gene matches: 10. The CDR3 bases are TGTGCCAGTATGGTCGATAGCGGGGGGCCAAAAAACATTCAGTACTTC. Translating gives CASMVDSGGPKNIQYF. Full variable domain (missing parts from reference TRBV19 and TRBJ2-4): DGGITQSPKYLFRKEGQNVTLSCEQNLNHDAMYWYRQDPGQGLRLIYYSQIVNDFQKGDIAEGYSVSREKKESFPLTVTSAQKNPTAFYLCASMVDSGGPKNIQYFGAGTRLSVL.

The genes are TRBV27 and TRBJ1-2; D is perhaps TRBD1 (6 bases). The CDR3 contains 15 residues. The germline gives CDR1 MNHEY, CDR2 SMNVEV (reference sequence). The V and J ends lost 3 bases and 8 bases respectively, with 19 bases between them. The CDR3 coding sequence is TGTGCCAGCAGTTTTGCAAATCAGGGGTTCCACGGCTACACCTTC. Protein: CASSFANQGFHGYTF.